This is a list of T cell receptor beta chains from one sample in a study of Ad26.COV2.S vaccination and SARS-CoV-2 variants. Profiled with immunoSEQ multiplex PCR; TCRdb holds only in-frame clones, not every one. The profile shows a few hundred thousand clones, around 87% of them singletons. The sequencing here drew on peripheral blood, taken in a trial of Ad26.COV2.S vaccine versus placebo. These receptors were obtained from a person aged 18-65 years who received the Ad26.COV2.S COVID-19 vaccine or a placebo. Both conserved end residues are trimmed from each CDR3.

V gene,CDR3 protein
TRBV20-1,SASPPAPYEQY
TRBV19,ASSIWPGTGNTEAF
TRBV18,ASSLKADAYNEQF
TRBV7-9,ASSTRIQGSHGYT
TRBV30,AWSGLTTQRTEAF
TRBV11-1,ASTTTSGTYNEQF
TRBV5-4,ASGRADEQY
TRBV18,ASSLFGGHDEQF
TRBV2,ASTGRSNQPQH
TRBV5-5,ASSLHRQGNQPQH
TRBV30,ADTPGVNTEAF
TRBV27,ASPPGRSSYEQY
TRBV21-1,ASSKEAGSYNEQF